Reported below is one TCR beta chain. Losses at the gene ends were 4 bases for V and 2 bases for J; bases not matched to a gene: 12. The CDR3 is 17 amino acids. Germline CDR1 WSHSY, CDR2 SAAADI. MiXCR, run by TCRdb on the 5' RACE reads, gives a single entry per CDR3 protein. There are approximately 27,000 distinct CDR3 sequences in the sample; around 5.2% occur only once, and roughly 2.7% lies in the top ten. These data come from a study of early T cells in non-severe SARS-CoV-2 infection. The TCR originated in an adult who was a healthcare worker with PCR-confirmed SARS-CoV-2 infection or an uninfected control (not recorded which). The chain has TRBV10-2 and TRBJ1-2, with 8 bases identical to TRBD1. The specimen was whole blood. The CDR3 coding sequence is TGCGCCAGCAGTGGCGCCGGGACAGGCGACTCCAACTATGGCTACACCTTC. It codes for CASSGAGTGDSNYGYTF.